Following are 23 T cell receptor beta chains from one sample sequenced in a study of post-analysis software for immune sequencing data. Points from the study as a whole: A few TRBV segments appeared more often in patients than in controls, and TRBV5-6, TRBV5-1 and TRBV20-1 were among these.

These receptors lack a known antigen. Researchers reported that TCR beta cDNA libraries carried unique molecular identifiers. Each CDR3 protein gets one entry after TCRdb re-called the PCR reads with MiXCR. The top ten hold approximately 0.55% of the sample, which has roughly 700,000 distinct CDR3 sequences, 25% to 30% seen once. The sample consisted of blood. These TCRs come from a girl aged 5 to 17 with multiple sclerosis.

The chain employs TRBV20-1 and TRBJ2-7; 12 bases line up with TRBD2. Germline V gives CDR1 DFQATT, CDR2 SNEGSKA (reference sequence). The CDR3 spans 14 residues. J gave up 2 bases and V 6 bases, and 5 bases lay outside the gene matches. In DNA, the CDR3 is TGCAGTGCCGAGGGACTAGCGGGCGCCTACGAGCAGTACTTC. Its protein product is CSAEGLAGAYEQYF.

The chain has TRBV12-3 or TRBV12-4 and TRBJ1-1; no firm D call. The CDR3 covers 16 residues. The V gene lost 5 bases and the J gene lost 2 bases, with 18 bases spanning the gap. The CDR3 region is CASSPWIGQRNTEAFF. The CDR3 DNA sequence: TGTGCCAGCAGTCCGTGGATCGGTCAGCGTAACACTGAAGCTTTCTTT.

With respect to this clonotype: Sequence at one end of the junction differs from germline and may be a read error. V and J are TRBV5-1 and TRBJ2-1, with D unresolved. Per the germline V gene, CDR1 is SGHRS and CDR2 is YFSETQ. The length of the CDR3 is 16 residues. The CDR3 here is CASSLAAGLSYNEQFF. The CDR3 DNA reads TGTGCCAGCAGCTTGGCCGCCGGGCTCTCCTACAATGAGCAGTTCTTC. The variable domain in full, with the rest retrieved from reference TRBV5-1 and TRBJ2-1, is KAGVTQTPRYLIKTRGQQVTLSCSPISGHRSVSWYQQTPGQGLQFLFEYFSETQRNKGNFPGRFSGRQFSNSRSEMNVSTLELGDSALYLCASSLAAGLSYNEQFFGPGTRLTVL.

The chain couples TRBV20-1 to TRBJ2-1; 8 bases line up with TRBD2. V lost 7 bases to trimming and J lost 5 bases; unmatched junction nucleotides: 13. This CDR3 spans 15 amino acids. Germline V CDR1 and CDR2: DFQATT, SNEGSKA (reference sequence). CDR3 protein: CSGLIPGRAHNEQFF. CDR3 sequence (DNA): TGCAGTGGCTTAATCCCCGGGAGGGCCCACAATGAGCAGTTCTTC.

The V call is TRBV5-1, the J call TRBJ1-2, with D possibly being TRBD1 (5 bases). Germline lookup yields CDR1 SGHRS and CDR2 YFSETQ. The length of the CDR3 is 14 residues. Trimming pared 0 bases from V and 8 bases from J, leaving 14 bases between. The DNA for the CDR3 is TGCGCCAGCAGCTTGGTAGAAGGGGTGAACGGCTACACCTTC. It translates to CASSLVEGVNGYTF.

The rearrangement links TRBV7-9 to TRBJ2-4; D perhaps matches TRBD2 (6 bases). In germline, CDR1 is SEHNR, CDR2 FQNEAQ (reference sequence). Deletions cut 1 base from V and 13 bases from J, with 11 bases between. The CDR3 is made up of 12 amino acids. This CDR3 is CASSLEEAGQYF. CDR3 in DNA: TGTGCCAGCAGCTTAGAGGAGGCGGGGCAGTACTTC.

The table lists this clonotype with a few counts. In DNA form, the CDR3 reads TGCAGTGCTTCTAAGGACATGCGCGGGGGAAGGGAGACCCAGTACTTC. Residues: CSASKDMRGGRETQYF. V usage is TRBV20-1 and J usage is TRBJ2-5; 7 nucleotides match TRBD2. Trimming took 5 bases from V and 5 from J; bases not matched to a gene: 17. This CDR3 is built from 16 residues. Looked up from germline, CDR1 is DFQATT and CDR2 is SNEGSKA (reference sequence).

The chain is built from TRBV29-1 and TRBJ2-1, with 7 bases that match TRBD2. The CDR3 sequence is 13 residues long. V dropped 8 bases and J dropped 6; count of bases not matched to a gene: 10. Germline lookup yields CDR1 SQVTM and CDR2 ANQGSEA. The CDR3 bases are TGCAGCCTCGGGGGGAGGTGGGGCAATGAGCAGTTCTTC. Its protein product is CSLGGRWGNEQFF.

The chain couples TRBV20-1 to TRBJ2-7; tentative D call: TRBD1 (6 bases). Germline V lookup: CDR1 DFQATT, CDR2 SNEGSKA (reference sequence). The CDR3 sequence is 14 residues long. The V end was cut by 3 bases, the J end by 6 bases, with 18 bases between. The CDR3 DNA is TGCAGTGCTAGTCGACCCCAGGGGCTGGTCGAGCAGTACTTC. This encodes CSASRPQGLVEQYF.

CDR3 coding DNA: TGCAGCGTTGTTGACAGGGCCCACTACGAGCAGTACTTC. Protein: CSVVDRAHYEQYF. This chain joins TRBV29-1 and TRBJ2-7; 7 bases are shared with TRBD1. With V trimmed by 4 bases and J by 3 bases, 6 bases remained unmatched. This CDR3 has 13 residues. The germline CDR1 and CDR2 sequences are SQVTM and ANQGSEA.

This clonotype appeared a few times. V usage is TRBV4-1 and J usage is TRBJ1-5; D unresolved. The length of the CDR3 is 16 residues. V lost 0 bases and J lost 9, with 18 bases in between. Germline V gene lookup returns CDR1 MGHRA and CDR2 YSYEKL. The DNA for the CDR3 is TGCGCCAGCAGCCAAGATCAAGGCCCGATAGTTCGGCCCCAGCATTTT. It is translated as CASSQDQGPIVRPQHF.

The chain has TRBV20-1 and TRBJ2-7; no clear D gene. V lost 3 bases, J lost 0 bases, and 9 bases lay in between. From germline, CDR1 is DFQATT and CDR2 SNEGSKA (reference sequence). CDR3 length: 13 residues. This CDR3 is CSASWADSYEQYF. CDR3 coding DNA: TGCAGTGCTAGCTGGGCGGACTCCTACGAGCAGTACTTC.

The chain links TRBV27 to TRBJ2-1; D gene uncertain. CDR3 length: 13 amino acids. Per the germline V gene, CDR1 is MNHEY and CDR2 is SMNVEV (reference sequence). V was trimmed by 3 bases and J by 8 bases, leaving 11 bases between them. The CDR3 region is CASSFGPGDEQFF. As DNA, the CDR3 is TGTGCCAGCAGTTTTGGACCGGGTGATGAGCAGTTCTTC.

This clonotype was counted only a few times. The chain links TRBV5-1 to TRBJ2-4, with TRBD2 as a possible D gene (5 bases). TRBJ2-7 explains the end of the DNA better; the J call may be wrong. This CDR3 contains 12 residues. Germline-derived CDR1 and CDR2 are SGHRS and YFSETQ. The CDR3, as DNA: TGCGCCAGCAGCTTGACCGGGATCGAGCAGTACTTC. It specifies CASSLTGIEQYF.

The chain employs TRBV5-6 and TRBJ2-1; D is perhaps TRBD1 (5 bases). Germline V gene data show CDR1 as SGHDT and CDR2 as YYEEEE. This CDR3 comprises 14 residues. Trimming shortened V by 1 base and J by 9 bases, and 14 bases separated the two germline ends. CDR3 DNA: TGTGCCAGCAGCTTGCGTGGGGCCCACGGTGAGCAGTTCTTC. This gives the protein CASSLRGAHGEQFF.

This chain links TRBV14 with TRBJ2-7; D remains ambiguous. The last part of the DNA fits TRBJ2-5 better; the J call may be wrong. Germline-derived CDR1 and CDR2 are SGHDN and FVKESK. The CDR3 extends over 13 amino acids. The CDR3 sequence is CASSQEMGETQYF. Here the CDR3 DNA reads TGTGCCAGCAGCCAAGAAATGGGGGAGACCCAGTACTTC.

This clonotype was seen more than once but under ten times. The rearrangement joins TRBV7-9 to TRBJ2-1; 7 bases map to TRBD2. V lost 5 bases and J lost 4; bases outside the gene matches: 11. This CDR3 contains 16 residues. Germline values: CDR1 SEHNR, CDR2 FQNEAQ (reference sequence). Here the CDR3 reads CASSGTASGSYNEQFF. The CDR3 region has the DNA TGTGCCAGCAGCGGAACCGCTAGCGGAAGTTACAATGAGCAGTTCTTC.

The table lists this clonotype with a few counts. This sequence joins TRBV19 and TRBJ2-1, with a weak D call TRBD2 (6 bases). The ends were cut back, 1 base at V and 6 bases at J, with 10 bases in the middle. CDR3 length: 14 amino acids. Germline CDR1 is LNHDA and CDR2 is SQIVND (reference sequence). CDR3 loop: CASSIVAAGNEQFF. The CDR3 coding sequence is TGTGCCAGTAGTATAGTTGCAGCGGGCAATGAGCAGTTCTTC.

This clonotype came up a few times. The chain joins TRBV25-1 to TRBJ2-7; D is perhaps TRBD1 or TRBD2 (5 bases each). The CDR3 extends over 14 amino acids. The V gene's germline CDR1 is MGHDK and CDR2 SYGVNS. Trimming left V 5 bases short and J 3 bases short, with 14 bases between. The CDR3 loop reads CASSKPGPVYEQYF. CDR3 bases: TGTGCCAGCAGTAAACCGGGACCGGTCTACGAGCAGTACTTC.

The chain combines TRBV20-1 with TRBJ2-5; perhaps TRBD2 as D (6 bases). Germline V lookup: CDR1 DFQATT, CDR2 SNEGSKA (reference sequence). V lost 4 bases, J lost 7 bases, and 22 bases lay in between. This CDR3 is 15 amino acids long. CDR3 amino acids: CSANPLATLGGTQYF. Written as DNA, the CDR3 is TGCAGTGCTAATCCACTAGCTACCCTCGGGGGGACCCAGTACTTC.

This clonotype was observed a handful of times. The chain uses TRBV4-3 and TRBJ1-4, with D unclear. CDR3 size: 15 residues. The germline V gene has CDR1 LGHNA and CDR2 YSLEER. The V gene lost 3 bases and the J gene lost 8 bases, with 16 bases spanning the gap. The CDR3 reads CASSQSLGWAEKLFF. Written as DNA, the CDR3 is TGCGCCAGCAGCCAGTCCCTTGGATGGGCGGAAAAACTGTTTTTT.

The gene calls are TRBV5-1 and TRBJ1-6, with D unclear. Germline assignment: CDR1 SGHRS and CDR2 YFSETQ. This CDR3 is 21 amino acids long. Trimming pared 4 bases from V and 4 bases from J, leaving 30 bases between. The CDR3 DNA is TGCGCCAGCAGCCCGTCCTTAGGCGGGCGCGCTGGGCTTGGTTATAATTCACCCCTCCACTTT. This sequence encodes CASSPSLGGRAGLGYNSPLHF.

The chain recombines TRBV20-1 with TRBJ1-6; D is perhaps TRBD1 (6 bases). Germline V gives CDR1 DFQATT, CDR2 SNEGSKA (reference sequence). V was cut by 0 bases and J by 6 bases, with 12 bases left in between. The CDR3 extends over 15 amino acids. CDR3 loop: CSARDPGATNSPLHF. In DNA, the CDR3 is TGCAGTGCTAGAGATCCGGGGGCGACTAATTCACCCCTCCACTTT.